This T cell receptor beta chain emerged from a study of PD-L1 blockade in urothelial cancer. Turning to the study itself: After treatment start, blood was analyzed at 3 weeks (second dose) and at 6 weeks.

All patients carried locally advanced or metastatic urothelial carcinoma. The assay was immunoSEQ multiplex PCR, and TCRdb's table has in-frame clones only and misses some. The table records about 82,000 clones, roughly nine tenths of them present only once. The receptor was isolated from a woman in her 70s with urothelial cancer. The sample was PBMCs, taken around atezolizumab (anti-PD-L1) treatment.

The CDR3 nucleotides read TGTGCCTGGAGTCTGGCTAGCAATCAGCCCCAGCATTTT. Protein product: CAWSLASNQPQHF. The chain joins TRBV30 to TRBJ1-5; D ambiguous. Germline CDR1 is GTSNPN and CDR2 is SVGIG (reference sequence). The CDR3 length is 13 residues. With 2 bases removed from V and 0 bases from J, the gap between germline ends came to 5 bases.